Below, 20 T cell receptor beta chains from the same sample are listed, as sequenced in a study of response to subunit inactivated influenza vaccine. TCRdb used MiXCR to reprocess the RT-PCR reads, holding one entry per CDR3 protein. The sample yields 630,000 or so distinct CDR3 sequences, approximately 15% seen once. Sequenced here: PBMCs from blood, sampled 11 to 12 days after vaccination. The source is a man between 50 and 59 years old who received an inactivated influenza vaccine.

This rearrangement joins TRBV5-5 to TRBJ2-7; the D is unclear. V was clipped by 2 bases and J by 5 bases, with 8 bases between them. In germline, CDR1 is SGHKS, CDR2 YYEKEE (reference sequence). CDR3 length: 12 amino acids. The CDR3 region is CASSLGEHEQYF. CDR3 nucleotide sequence: TGTGCCAGCAGCTTAGGTGAACACGAGCAGTACTTC.

A few counts support this clonotype. The J gene is TRBJ2-1, the V gene TRBV15; 8 positions agree with TRBD1. This CDR3 is built from 17 residues. Germline CDR1 LNHNV, CDR2 YYDKDF (reference sequence). Trimming at V came to 0 bases and at J to 4 bases, leaving 8 bases not matched to a gene. The CDR3 is CATSREGPGTGYNEQFF. CDR3 nucleotides: TGTGCCACCAGCAGAGAAGGGCCCGGGACAGGTTACAATGAGCAGTTCTTC.

This clonotype was counted many times. The rearrangement joins TRBV28 to TRBJ1-4, with D perhaps matching TRBD1 (5 bases). Trimming took off 3 bases at V and 4 bases at J, with 18 bases between the two ends. CDR3 size: 17 residues. Per germline, CDR1 MDHEN and CDR2 SYDVKM. The CDR3 DNA reads TGTGCCAGCAGTTTCCTTGAGGGACTCGCCTTTAATGAAAAACTGTTTTTT. Translating it yields CASSFLEGLAFNEKLFF.

This clonotype was counted a few times. The V gene is TRBV20-1, the J gene TRBJ2-7; 11 positions match TRBD2. The CDR3 spans 14 residues. Germline CDR1 reads DFQATT; CDR2 reads SNEGSKA (reference sequence). The V and J ends lost 5 bases and 3 bases, in that order; junction bases with no gene match: 6. CDR3 sequence (DNA): TGCAGTGCTGGAACTAGCGGGGGTAGCTACGAGCAGTACTTC. Amino acid sequence: CSAGTSGGSYEQYF.

The rearrangement uses TRBV19 and TRBJ2-7, with unresolved D. Germline assignment: CDR1 LNHDA and CDR2 SQIVND (reference sequence). The CDR3 length is 14 residues. Between the trimmed V and J ends, which lost 8 bases and 6 bases, there was a span of 20 bases. CDR3 loop: CASRTYSDSLEQYF. The CDR3 DNA follows: TGTGCCAGTCGTACCTACTCCGACTCTCTCGAGCAGTACTTC. The whole variable domain, filled in from reference TRBV19 and TRBJ2-7, reads DGGITQSPKYLFRKEGQNVTLSCEQNLNHDAMYWYRQDPGQGLRLIYYSQIVNDFQKGDIAEGYSVSREKKESFPLTVTSAQKNPTAFYLCASRTYSDSLEQYFGPGTRLTVT.

This rearrangement joins TRBV28 to TRBJ1-4, with a weak D call TRBD1 (5 bases). The V end lost 3 bases, the J end lost 5 bases, and 13 bases lay between the germline ends. The germline CDR1 and CDR2 sequences are MDHEN and SYDVKM. The CDR3 sequence is 15 residues long. The CDR3 loop is CASSFGAARNEKLFF. CDR3 sequence (DNA): TGTGCCAGCAGTTTCGGGGCGGCCAGGAATGAAAAACTGTTTTTT.

The genes are TRBV28 and TRBJ1-2, with unresolved D. CDR1 MDHEN and CDR2 SYDVKM come from the germline V gene. The CDR3 has 15 amino acids. Trimming took off 3 bases at V and 7 bases at J, with 18 bases between the two ends. The CDR3 DNA is TGTGCCAGCAGTTTTCAACTCCTTTCTTCGACTGGCTACACCTTC. Translated, it gives CASSFQLLSSTGYTF.

The chain's CDR3 is CASSLKDRIPNTGELFF. The CDR3 DNA sequence: TGCGCCAGCAGCTTGAAGGACCGGATTCCGAACACCGGGGAGCTGTTTTTT. The chain joins TRBV5-1 to TRBJ2-2; no definite D call. The CDR3 has 17 amino acids. V was trimmed by 1 base and J by 0 bases, leaving 13 bases between them. Per germline, CDR1 SGHRS and CDR2 YFSETQ.

The J gene is TRBJ2-1, the V gene TRBV7-9; 7 bases line up with TRBD1. V shed 5 bases, J shed 0 bases, and the junction held 7 bases outside the gene matches. Germline V gives CDR1 SEHNR, CDR2 FQNEAQ (reference sequence). CDR3 length: 16 amino acids. DNA of the CDR3: TGTGCCAGCAGCCAAAGACAGGGCGTCTCCTACAATGAGCAGTTCTTC. This codes for CASSQRQGVSYNEQFF.

The rearrangement uses TRBV4-1 and TRBJ1-3; D is unclear. Per germline, CDR1 MGHRA and CDR2 YSYEKL. Trimming removed 1 base from V and 1 base from J, with 8 bases in between. The CDR3 has 15 residues. CDR3 nucleotides: TGCGCCAGCAGCCAAGGGGCCTTTTCTGGAAACACCATATATTTT. Its translation: CASSQGAFSGNTIYF.

There are a few counts of this clonotype. The V and J genes are TRBV5-1 and TRBJ1-2; 8 bases are shared with TRBD1. The CDR3 covers 15 residues. After removal of 4 bases from V and 1 base from J, the junction contained 6 bases not matched to a gene. The germline V gene encodes CDR1 SGHRS and CDR2 YFSETQ. The CDR3 nucleotides read TGCGCCAGCAGCGCGGACAGGGTCGATAACTATGGCTACACCTTC. Translated: CASSADRVDNYGYTF.

Only one count was recorded for this clonotype. This chain joins TRBV11-3 and TRBJ2-1, with a tentative D call TRBD2 (6 bases). Germline lookup yields CDR1 SGHNT and CDR2 YENEEA. V lost 1 base, J lost 4 bases, and 17 bases lay in between. The CDR3 spans 17 residues. Written as DNA, the CDR3 is TGTGCCAGCAGCTTAGGCCCGTTTGGCGGACTATACAATGAGCAGTTCTTC. As protein: CASSLGPFGGLYNEQFF. Full variable domain (rest looked up from reference TRBV11-3 and TRBJ2-1): EAGVVQSPRYKIIEKKQPVAFWCNPISGHNTLYWYLQNLGQGPELLIRYENEEAVDDSQLPKDRFSAERLKGVDSTLKIQPAELGDSAVYLCASSLGPFGGLYNEQFFGPGTRLTVL.

The chain has TRBV12-3 or TRBV12-4 and TRBJ1-1, with D perhaps TRBD1 (5 bases). This CDR3 region has 18 residues. V shed 5 bases and J shed 3 bases, with 25 bases lying between them. The CDR3 bases are TGTGCCAGCAGTGCCCCCCCCCGGGGCCTTCGGGGCTACACTGAAGCTTTCTTT. It is translated as CASSAPPRGLRGYTEAFF.

The sample holds many counts of this clonotype. This chain's CDR3 is CASSLTGMGYQPQHF. CDR3 DNA: TGTGCCAGCAGTTTAACTGGGATGGGCTATCAGCCCCAGCATTTT. The chain couples TRBV12-3 or TRBV12-4 to TRBJ1-5; no clear D. The V end was cut by 2 bases, the J end by 5 bases, with 13 bases between. There are 15 residues in the CDR3.

This clonotype appeared once. The gene calls are TRBV30 and TRBJ2-1; D possibly corresponds to TRBD2 (5 bases). The ends were cut back, 0 bases at V and 8 bases at J, with 11 bases in the middle. There are 13 residues in the CDR3. The V gene's germline CDR1 is GTSNPN and CDR2 SVGIG (reference sequence). The CDR3 region has the DNA TGTGCCTGGAGTGTACTAGACGGGGATGAGCAGTTCTTC. Its translation is CAWSVLDGDEQFF.

This clonotype was detected a few times. The chain employs TRBV20-1 and TRBJ2-7, with 7 bases fitting TRBD2. Germline CDR1 reads DFQATT; CDR2 reads SNEGSKA (reference sequence). This CDR3 is 14 amino acids long. J lost 3 bases, V lost 5 bases, and 10 bases had no gene match. The CDR3 protein is CSAYGGTTNYEQYF. CDR3 coding DNA: TGCAGTGCTTACGGCGGGACTACCAACTACGAGCAGTACTTC.

Only a few counts were recorded for this clonotype. This chain connects TRBV20-1 to TRBJ1-1; D not resolved. Germline CDR1 is DFQATT and CDR2 is SNEGSKA (reference sequence). Deletions cut 1 base from V and 1 base from J, with 10 bases between. CDR3 length: 14 residues. The CDR3 here is CSARVVGRNTEAFF. In DNA, the CDR3 is TGCAGTGCTAGAGTTGTAGGCAGGAACACTGAAGCTTTCTTT.

This clonotype turned up a few times. V usage is TRBV12-3 or TRBV12-4 and J usage is TRBJ1-6; D is possibly TRBD1 (5 bases). The CDR3 spans 15 residues. Trimming shortened V by 5 bases and J by 6 bases, and 14 bases separated the two germline ends. The CDR3 here is CASSPSGTLNSPLHF. CDR3 bases: TGTGCCAGCAGTCCGAGCGGGACCCTTAATTCACCCCTCCACTTT.

The chain employs TRBV6-1 and TRBJ1-6, with 8 nucleotides matching TRBD1. V was clipped by 7 bases and J by 5 bases; unmatched bases: 19. The CDR3 extends over 19 amino acids. In germline, CDR1 is MNHNS, CDR2 SASEGT. CDR3 DNA sequence: TGTGCCAGCATTCCTTATGGGACAGGTCGGGCCCATCATAATTCACCCCTCCACTTT. This codes for CASIPYGTGRAHHNSPLHF.

At least ten counts were recorded for this clonotype. The chain is built from TRBV12-3 or TRBV12-4 and TRBJ2-7; 9 bases are shared with TRBD1. The CDR3 spans 14 residues. After removal of 5 bases from V and 3 bases from J, the junction contained 5 bases not matched to a gene. The CDR3 loop reads CASSPGQGLYEQYF. CDR3 sequence (DNA): TGTGCCAGCAGTCCGGGACAGGGTCTCTACGAGCAGTACTTC.